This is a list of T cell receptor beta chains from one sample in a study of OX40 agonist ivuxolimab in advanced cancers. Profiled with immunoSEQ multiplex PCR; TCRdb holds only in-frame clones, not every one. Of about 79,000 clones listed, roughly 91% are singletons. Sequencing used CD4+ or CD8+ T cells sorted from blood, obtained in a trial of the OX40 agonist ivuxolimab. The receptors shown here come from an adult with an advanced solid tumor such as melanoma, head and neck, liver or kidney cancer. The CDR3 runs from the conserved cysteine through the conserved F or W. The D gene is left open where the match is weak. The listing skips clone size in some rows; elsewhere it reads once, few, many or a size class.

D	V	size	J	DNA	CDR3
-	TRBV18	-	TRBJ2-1	TGTGCCAGCTCAACGGATCCGCCTAATGAGCAGTTCTTC	CASSTDPPNEQFF
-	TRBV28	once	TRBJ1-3	TGTGCCAGCAAAAGGTGGGGCGCTGGAAACACCATATATTTT	CASKRWGAGNTIYF
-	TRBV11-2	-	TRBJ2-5	TGTGCCAGCAGCTTAGATCAGGGTCCGGCCTCCGGGACCCAGTACTTC	CASSLDQGPASGTQYF
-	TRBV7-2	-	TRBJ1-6	TGTGCCAGCACCCGATGGACAGCCTATAATTCACCCCTCCACTTT	CASTRWTAYNSPLHF
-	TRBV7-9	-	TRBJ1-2	TGTGCCAGCAGCGCCGTCGGACTGAACTATGGCTACACCTTC	CASSAVGLNYGYTF
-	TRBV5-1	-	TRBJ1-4	TGCGCCAGCAGCGCGACAGCCCTTACAACTAATGAAAAACTGTTTTTT	CASSATALTTNEKLFF
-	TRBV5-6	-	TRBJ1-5	TGTGCCAGCAGCTTCCGGTTTAACGGTCAGCCCCAGCATTTT	CASSFRFNGQPQHF
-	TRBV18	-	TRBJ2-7	TGTGCCAGCTCACCACCGACGGGCTTGGAGCAGTACTTC	CASSPPTGLEQYF
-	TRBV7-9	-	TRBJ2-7	TGTGCCAGCAGCTTAGCGGAAGCCTACGAGCAGTACTTC	CASSLAEAYEQYF
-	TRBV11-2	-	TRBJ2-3	TGTGCCAGCAGCGGTACCGGGAGCCCTAGCACAGATACGCAGTATTTT	CASSGTGSPSTDTQYF
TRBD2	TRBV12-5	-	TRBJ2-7	TGTGCTAGTGGTTTGGCTCTCCCGGGACTAGCGGGGGGGCCGGTTGCCTACGAGCAGTACTTC	CASGLALPGLAGGPVAYEQYF
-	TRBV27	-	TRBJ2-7	TGTGCCAGCAGTTTATCTAGACAGCTTCACTACGAGCAGTACTTC	CASSLSRQLHYEQYF
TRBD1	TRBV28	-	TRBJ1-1	TGTGTCAGCAGTTTTTCGACAGGGAGGACTGAAGCTTTCTTT	CVSSFSTGRTEAFF
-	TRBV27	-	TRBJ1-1	TGTGCCAGCAGTTTACCCCGGGACACCCAAGACCCGTCCATAAACACTGAAGCTTTCTTT	CASSLPRDTQDPSINTEAFF
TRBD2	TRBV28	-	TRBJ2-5	TGTGCCAGCAGTCCGGGGGGGGTTCGGGAGACCCAGTACTTC	CASSPGGVRETQYF
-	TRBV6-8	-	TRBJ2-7	TGTGCCAGCAGTTTACCATTCAGTCACTTC	CASSLPFSHF
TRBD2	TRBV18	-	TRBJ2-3	TGTGCCAGCTCACCTCAACGACTAGCGGGGGGCACAGATACGCAGTATTTT	CASSPQRLAGGTDTQYF
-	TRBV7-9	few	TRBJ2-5	TGTGCCAGCAGCTTAGAAGCCCCCGAGACCCAGTACTTC	CASSLEAPETQYF
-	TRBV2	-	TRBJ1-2	TGTGCCAGCAGCCAAGGGGCGAACTATGGCTACACCTTC	CASSQGANYGYTF
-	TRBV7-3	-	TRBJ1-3	TGTGCCAGCAGCCCAAGGGGTGGAAACACCATATATTTT	CASSPRGGNTIYF
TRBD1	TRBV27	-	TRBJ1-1	TGTGCCAGCAGTCCGGCCGACAGGGCTGGGTACACTGAAGCTTTCTTT	CASSPADRAGYTEAFF
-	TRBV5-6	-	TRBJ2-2	TGTGCCAGCAGCTTGGCCATAACGAAGATGGACACCGGGGAGCTGTTTTTT	CASSLAITKMDTGELFF
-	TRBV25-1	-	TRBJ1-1	TGTGCCAGCAGTTGGGGGGGGAACACTGAAGCTTTCTTT	CASSWGGNTEAFF
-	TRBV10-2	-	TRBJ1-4	TGCGCCAGCACCTCAACTAATGAAAAACTGTTTTTT	CASTSTNEKLFF
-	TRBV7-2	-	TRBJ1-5	TGTGCCAGCAGGCTACAGGAAGGTCAGCCCCAGCATTTT	CASRLQEGQPQHF
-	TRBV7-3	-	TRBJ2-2	TGTGCCAGCAGCTCCTTAAACACCGGGGAGCTGTTTTTT	CASSSLNTGELFF
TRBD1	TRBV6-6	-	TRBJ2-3	TGTGCCAGCAATTCACAGGGGGTAGGGGACACAGATACGCAGTATTTT	CASNSQGVGDTDTQYF
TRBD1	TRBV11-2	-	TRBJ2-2	TGTGCCAGCAGCTTAAGGCGGACTCAGACAGGGTATACCGGGGAGCTGTTTTTT	CASSLRRTQTGYTGELFF
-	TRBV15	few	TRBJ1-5	TGTGCCACCAGCAGAGATGGGGCAGTTGGTCGACCCCAGCATTTT	CATSRDGAVGRPQHF
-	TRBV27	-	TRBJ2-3	TGTGCCAGCAGAAGGACTGGGACCACAGATACGCAGTATTTT	CASRRTGTTDTQYF
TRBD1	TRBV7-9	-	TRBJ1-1	TGTGCCAGCAGCAAAGACGGGGACAGGGGGCATCGTGGTGCTTTCTTT	CASSKDGDRGHRGAFF
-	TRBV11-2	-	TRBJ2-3	TGTGCCAGCAGCTTAGATTTCTGGCAGGGGACAGATACGCAGTATTTT	CASSLDFWQGTDTQYF
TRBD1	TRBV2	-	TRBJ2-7	TGTGCCAGCACCGGACAGGGGATCTCCTACGAGCAGTACTTC	CASTGQGISYEQYF
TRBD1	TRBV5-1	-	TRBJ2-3	TGCGCCAGCAGCGCTGGACAGGGGAGCAACACAGATACGCAGTATTTT	CASSAGQGSNTDTQYF
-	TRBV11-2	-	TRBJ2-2	TGTGCCAGCAGCTTGGCTCCCCTAGCCAGAGCCGGGGAGCTGTTTTTT	CASSLAPLARAGELFF
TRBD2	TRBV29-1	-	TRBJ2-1	TGCAGCGTTCAGCCGGGGGGGGGCGGCAATGAGCAGTTCTTC	CSVQPGGGGNEQFF
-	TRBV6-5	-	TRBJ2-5	TGTGCCAGCAGTTATTCGGCCCGGGAGACCCAGTACTTC	CASSYSARETQYF
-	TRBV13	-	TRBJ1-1	TGTGCCAGCAGCATTAGGATGGGGGCAACTATGAACACTGAAGCTTTCTTT	CASSIRMGATMNTEAFF
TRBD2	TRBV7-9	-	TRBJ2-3	TGTGCCAGCAGCCCCCGGAGTGGCGGGGGAACAGATACGCAGTATTTT	CASSPRSGGGTDTQYF